This TCR beta chain comes out of a study of blood T cell repertoires in COVID-19. Study overall: Specimens from acute and convalescent COVID-19 originated in the United States, Italy and Spain.

This clone was counted a single time. Original methodology: Amplification of reference gene primers was used by the study to estimate nucleated cell counts. Clones were read by immunoSEQ multiplex PCR, and TCRdb kept only the in-frame ones, dropping some. V and J calls plus clone size are reproduced from that table; the DNA served to infer D and trimming. The table lists about 210,000 clones, 80% to 90% of them singletons. The CDR3 runs to 16 residues. Germline V CDR1 and CDR2: LGHNA, YSLEER. Trimming at V came to 4 bases and at J to 7 bases, leaving 8 bases not matched to a gene. This receptor was identified in a middle-aged woman with acute COVID-19. This sequence joins TRBV4-3 and TRBJ2-1, with 12 bases identical to TRBD2. What was sequenced was PBMCs or T cells enriched from blood (not recorded which). The CDR3 reads CASSRQLAGGRNEQFF. The CDR3 DNA reads TGCGCCAGCAGCCGCCAACTAGCGGGAGGAAGAAATGAGCAGTTCTTC.